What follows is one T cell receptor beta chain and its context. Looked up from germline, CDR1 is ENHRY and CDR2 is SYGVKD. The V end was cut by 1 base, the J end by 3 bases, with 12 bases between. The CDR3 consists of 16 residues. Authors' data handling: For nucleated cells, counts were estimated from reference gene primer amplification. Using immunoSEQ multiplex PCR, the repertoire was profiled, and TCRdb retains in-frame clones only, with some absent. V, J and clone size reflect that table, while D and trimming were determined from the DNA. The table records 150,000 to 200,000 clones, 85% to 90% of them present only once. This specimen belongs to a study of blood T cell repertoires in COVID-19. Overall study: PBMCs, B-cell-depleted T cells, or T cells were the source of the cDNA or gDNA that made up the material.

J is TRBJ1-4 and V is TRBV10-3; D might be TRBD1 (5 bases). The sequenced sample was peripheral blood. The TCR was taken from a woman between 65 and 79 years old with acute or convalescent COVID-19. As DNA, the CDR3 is TGTGCCATCAGTGAGTTTTCGTCAGGGTCTAATGAAAAACTGTTTTTT. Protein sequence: CAISEFSSGSNEKLFF.